The 23 T cell receptor beta chains in this list originate from one sample, sequenced in a study of shared clonotypes between healthy human individuals. The assay was immunoSEQ multiplex PCR, and TCRdb's table has in-frame clones only and misses some. In the table there are more than 1.2 million clones, around 98.5% of which are singletons. The material sequenced was naive CD4+ T cells sorted from blood. Subset described: CD45RA+ positively selected. All receptors come from a man between 25 and 39 years old in good health.

V gene TRBV18 combines with J gene TRBJ2-1, with 9 bases fitting TRBD1. The CDR3 sequence is 20 residues long. The germline gives CDR1 KGHSH, CDR2 LQKENI. The J segment lost 7 bases and the V segment lost 3 bases, leaving 22 bases of the junction unmatched. The CDR3 nucleotides read TGTGCCAGCTCACCCACCAAGTCGCCCTCAACTCGGGACAGGGCAAATGAGCAGTTCTTC. Translated, it gives CASSPTKSPSTRDRANEQFF.

The chain's CDR3 is CASSLTSSTYEQYF. The DNA of the CDR3 is TGTGCCAGCAGCTTGACTAGTTCTACCTACGAGCAGTACTTC. The gene calls are TRBV7-6 and TRBJ2-7, with D possibly being TRBD2 (6 bases). The CDR3 runs to 14 residues. V gave up 3 bases and J gave up 2 bases, with 11 bases separating them. CDR1 and CDR2 (germline): SGHVS, FNYEAQ.

The chain is built from TRBV11-2 and TRBJ2-7, with D perhaps being TRBD1 or TRBD2 (5 bases each). The CDR3 is made up of 16 amino acids. V was shortened by 2 bases and J by 0 bases, with 14 bases between the two germline ends. From germline, CDR1 is SGHAT and CDR2 FQNNGV. CDR3 DNA sequence: TGTGCCAGCAGCTTACTTAAGGGGAGAAGCTCCTACGAGCAGTACTTC. Its protein product is CASSLLKGRSSYEQYF. The complete variable domain, with remaining parts taken from reference TRBV11-2 and TRBJ2-7, reads EAGVAQSPRYKIIEKRQSVAFWCNPISGHATLYWYQQILGQGPKLLIQFQNNGVVDDSQLPKDRFSAERLKGVDSTLKIQPAKLEDSAVYLCASSLLKGRSSYEQYFGPGTRLTVT.

V gene TRBV5-1 combines with J gene TRBJ2-7; 10 nucleotides agree with TRBD2. With V trimmed by 4 bases and J by 2 bases, 6 bases remained unmatched. CDR1 is SGHRS and CDR2 is YFSETQ in the germline V gene. This CDR3 is 15 amino acids long. The CDR3 loop is CASSTGLADAYEQYF. Written as DNA, the CDR3 is TGCGCCAGCAGCACAGGACTAGCGGATGCCTACGAGCAGTACTTC.

The V gene is TRBV29-1, the J gene TRBJ2-3; D may be TRBD1 or TRBD2 (6 bases each). Germline CDR1 is SQVTM and CDR2 is ANQGSEA. Between the trimmed V and J ends, which lost 1 base and 1 base, there was a span of 15 bases. The CDR3 contains 16 residues. The CDR3 sequence: CSVEGLGGPGTDTQYF. The CDR3 nucleotides are TGCAGCGTTGAAGGCCTCGGGGGCCCGGGCACAGATACGCAGTATTTT.

This chain links TRBV5-6 with TRBJ2-4; maybe TRBD1 (6 bases). V lost 4 bases and J 3 bases, leaving 20 bases between the germline ends. This CDR3 spans 17 amino acids. In germline, CDR1 is SGHDT, CDR2 YYEEEE. The CDR3 bases are TGTGCCAGCAGCCTGAGGCCCGGGACACTGGGCAAAAACATTCAGTACTTC. Its translation: CASSLRPGTLGKNIQYF.

This chain uses TRBV5-5 with TRBJ1-5; weak D call: TRBD1 (6 bases). The V end lost 1 base, the J end lost 0 bases, and 14 bases lay between the germline ends. CDR1 and CDR2 from the germline V gene are SGHKS and YYEKEE (reference sequence). The CDR3 totals 17 residues. The CDR3 DNA reads as TGTGCCAGCAGCTTGAGGGACACCTCTCATAGCAATCAGCCCCAGCATTTT. Translated: CASSLRDTSHSNQPQHF.

CDR3 nucleotide sequence: TGTGCCAGCTCACCAACCGGGCCGGTGGATGGCTACACCTTC. Amino acids: CASSPTGPVDGYTF. This chain uses TRBV18 with TRBJ1-2; D is unresolved. The CDR3 contains 14 residues. Germline-derived CDR1 and CDR2 are KGHSH and LQKENI. Trimming took 2 bases from V and 6 from J, leaving 13 bases between them.

The chain joins TRBV2 to TRBJ2-2, with D unclear. Trimming took off 1 base at V and 6 bases at J, with 6 bases between the two ends. The CDR3 contains 13 residues. Germline V gene sequence: CDR1 SNHLY, CDR2 FYNNEI. The CDR3 DNA is TGTGCCAGCAGTGAAGAGTTTGCCGGGGAGCTGTTTTTT. This codes for CASSEEFAGELFF.

This clone was detected once. The chain couples TRBV6-5 to TRBJ1-1; D is unresolved. V gave up 4 bases and J gave up 5 bases, with 11 bases separating them. The germline CDR1 and CDR2 sequences are MNHEY and SVGAGI. CDR3 length equals 13 residues. DNA for the CDR3: TGTGCCAGCAGTTTGACTGGGAAAACTGAAGCTTTCTTT. As protein: CASSLTGKTEAFF.

V gene TRBV28 combines with J gene TRBJ2-7, with a possible D match to TRBD2 (5 bases). The CDR3 loop spans 12 amino acids. Trimming removed 7 bases from V and 7 bases from J, with 14 bases in between. Germline loops: CDR1 MDHEN, CDR2 SYDVKM. CDR3 nucleotides: TGTGCCAGCACCGACGGGGTGGGGGAGCAGTACTTC. Amino acid sequence: CASTDGVGEQYF. Full variable domain (outside the CDR3, taken from reference TRBV28 and TRBJ2-7): DVKVTQSSRYLVKRTGEKVFLECVQDMDHENMFWYRQDPGLGLRLIYFSYDVKMKEKGDIPEGYSVSREKKERFSLILESASTNQTSMYLCASTDGVGEQYFGPGTRLTVT.

Details on this clone: Distinct nucleotide sequences in the sample also encode this CDR3. The CDR3 here is CASSFSGGSYEQYF. CDR3 in DNA: TGTGCCAGCAGTTTCTCGGGCGGCTCCTACGAGCAGTACTTC. The chain uses TRBV28 and TRBJ2-7; D not resolved. This CDR3 has 14 amino acids. Germline V gene lookup returns CDR1 MDHEN and CDR2 SYDVKM. V was pared by 3 bases and J by 0 bases, with 9 bases between.

A note on this clone: Its ends do not fully match the called genes, so a read error is possible. The chain carries TRBV7-7 and TRBJ2-1; 7 bases map to TRBD1. CDR3 length: 15 amino acids. CDR1 and CDR2 from the germline V gene are SSHAT and FNYEAQ (reference sequence). CDR3 bases: TGTGCTAGCAGCCCTGGGACAGCCTCCTACAATGAGCAGTTCTTC. Protein: CASSPGTASYNEQFF.

The chain carries TRBV14 and TRBJ2-7; 7 bases line up with TRBD1. Per germline, CDR1 SGHDN and CDR2 FVKESK. The V gene end was trimmed by 3 bases and the J gene end by 1 base; junction bases not matched to a gene: 6. The CDR3 runs to 15 residues. The CDR3 spells CASSQSRQGSYEQYF. CDR3 DNA: TGTGCCAGCAGCCAGAGCCGACAGGGTTCCTACGAGCAGTACTTC.

The genes are TRBV5-1 and TRBJ2-7; 8 nucleotides line up with TRBD2. The CDR3 consists of 15 residues. V was clipped by 0 bases and J by 2 bases; unmatched bases: 4. CDR1 and CDR2 (germline): SGHRS, YFSETQ. The CDR3 bases are TGCGCCAGCAGCTTGGAGGTAGCGGGAACCTACGAGCAGTACTTC. Translation gives CASSLEVAGTYEQYF.

The chain joins TRBV5-6 to TRBJ2-7, with D perhaps being TRBD1 or TRBD2 (6 bases each). Germline V CDR1 and CDR2: SGHDT, YYEEEE. This CDR3 spans 15 amino acids. Trimming cost V 5 bases and J 2 bases, with 17 bases left between them. As DNA, the CDR3 is TGTGCCAGCAGTGAATTGGACGGGGGCCCCTACGAGCAGTACTTC. Amino acid sequence: CASSELDGGPYEQYF.

The CDR3 region has the DNA TGTGCCAGCAGTTACGGGACTAGCGGGAGCAACGAGCAGTACTTC. Translation: CASSYGTSGSNEQYF. The chain couples TRBV6-5 to TRBJ2-7; 14 bases are a match to TRBD2. Per the germline V gene, CDR1 is MNHEY and CDR2 is SVGAGI. The CDR3 is 15 amino acids. Trimming removed 2 bases from V and 5 bases from J; junction bases left unmatched: 2.

The J gene is TRBJ2-1, the V gene TRBV5-1; TRBD1 matches 9 bases. The germline V gene encodes CDR1 SGHRS and CDR2 YFSETQ. This CDR3 has 14 amino acids. V lost 9 bases to trimming and J lost 8 bases; unmatched junction nucleotides: 12. The chain's CDR3 is CATSLGQGIDEQFF. CDR3 sequence (DNA): TGCGCCACCTCGCTCGGACAGGGGATCGATGAGCAGTTCTTC.

This clone was recorded only once. This chain joins TRBV28 and TRBJ2-5; D is ambiguous. This CDR3 comprises 14 residues. Deletions cut 8 bases from V and 1 base from J, with 14 bases between. Germline V gene data show CDR1 as MDHEN and CDR2 as SYDVKM. In nucleotides, the CDR3 is TGTGCCAGCCAGTACGGGCCTGTCCAAGAGACCCAGTACTTC. This codes for CASQYGPVQETQYF.

CDR3 DNA: TGTGCCAGCAGTGACCCGCAGCGGAGCTCCTACGAGCAGTACTTC. Amino acid sequence: CASSDPQRSSYEQYF. J is TRBJ2-7 and V is TRBV6-1; tentatively, D is TRBD2 (5 bases). Trimming took off 3 bases at V and 0 bases at J, with 12 bases between the two ends. There are 15 residues in the CDR3. Germline assignment: CDR1 MNHNS and CDR2 SASEGT.

A single count supports this clone. The chain links TRBV6-1 to TRBJ2-7; D gene ambiguous. Germline V gives CDR1 MNHNS, CDR2 SASEGT. CDR3 size: 14 residues. Between the trimmed V and J ends, which lost 7 bases and 0 bases, there was a span of 13 bases. The CDR3 spells CASTILLSSYEQYF. Written as DNA, the CDR3 is TGTGCCAGCACGATACTTCTAAGCTCCTACGAGCAGTACTTC.

On this clone itself: At the DNA level, this CDR3 is encoded by other sequences in the same sample as well. V usage is TRBV7-8 and J usage is TRBJ2-7; D unclear. Germline V lookup: CDR1 SGHVS, CDR2 FQNEAQ. This CDR3 is 12 amino acids long. The ends were cut back, 1 base at V and 3 bases at J, with 4 bases in the middle. The DNA of the CDR3 is TGTGCCAGCAGCTTAGGGAGCTACGAGCAGTACTTC. Protein sequence: CASSLGSYEQYF.

The V call is TRBV6-5, the J call TRBJ2-1; D is ambiguous. CDR1 is MNHEY, CDR2 SVGAGI, per germline. The CDR3 has 16 amino acids. Trimming shortened V by 2 bases and J by 2 bases, and 13 bases separated the two germline ends. Here the CDR3 reads CASSYRFFGTYNEQFF. CDR3 nucleotides: TGTGCCAGCAGTTACCGTTTTTTTGGGACCTACAATGAGCAGTTCTTC.